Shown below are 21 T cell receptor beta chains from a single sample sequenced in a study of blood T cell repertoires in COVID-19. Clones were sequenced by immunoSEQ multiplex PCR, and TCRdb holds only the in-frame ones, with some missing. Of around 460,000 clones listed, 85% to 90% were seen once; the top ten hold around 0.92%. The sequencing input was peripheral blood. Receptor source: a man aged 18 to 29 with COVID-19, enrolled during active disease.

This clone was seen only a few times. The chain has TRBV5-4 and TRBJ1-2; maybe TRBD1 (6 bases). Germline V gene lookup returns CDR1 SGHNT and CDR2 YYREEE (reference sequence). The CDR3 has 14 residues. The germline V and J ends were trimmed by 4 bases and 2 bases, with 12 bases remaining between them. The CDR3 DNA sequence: TGTGCCAGCAGCCCCGACAGGCGAAACTATGGCTACACCTTC. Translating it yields CASSPDRRNYGYTF.

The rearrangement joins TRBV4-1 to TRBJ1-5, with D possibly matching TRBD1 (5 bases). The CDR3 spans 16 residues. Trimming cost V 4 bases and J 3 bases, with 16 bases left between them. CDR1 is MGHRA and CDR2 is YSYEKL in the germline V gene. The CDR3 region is CASSPLLAGDNQPQHF. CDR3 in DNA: TGCGCCAGCAGCCCACTTCTTGCGGGGGACAATCAGCCCCAGCATTTT.

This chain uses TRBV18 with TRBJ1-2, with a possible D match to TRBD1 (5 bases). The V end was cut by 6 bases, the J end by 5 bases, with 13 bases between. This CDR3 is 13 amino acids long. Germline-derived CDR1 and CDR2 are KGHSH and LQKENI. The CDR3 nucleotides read TGTGCCAGCTCGCCGGGACTGAAGTATGGCTACACCTTC. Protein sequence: CASSPGLKYGYTF.

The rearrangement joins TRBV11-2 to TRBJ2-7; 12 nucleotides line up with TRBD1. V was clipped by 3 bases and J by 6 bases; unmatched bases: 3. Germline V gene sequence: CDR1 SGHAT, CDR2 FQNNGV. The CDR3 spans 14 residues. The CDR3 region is CASSFGDRGREQYF. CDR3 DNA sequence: TGTGCCAGCAGCTTCGGGGACAGGGGGCGCGAGCAGTACTTC.

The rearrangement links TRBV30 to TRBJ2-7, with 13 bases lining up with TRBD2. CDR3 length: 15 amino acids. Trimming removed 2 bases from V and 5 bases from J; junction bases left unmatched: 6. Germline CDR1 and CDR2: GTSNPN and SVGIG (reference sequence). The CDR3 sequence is CAWSLTSGRSHEQYF. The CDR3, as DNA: TGTGCCTGGAGTCTGACTAGCGGGAGGTCCCACGAGCAGTACTTC.

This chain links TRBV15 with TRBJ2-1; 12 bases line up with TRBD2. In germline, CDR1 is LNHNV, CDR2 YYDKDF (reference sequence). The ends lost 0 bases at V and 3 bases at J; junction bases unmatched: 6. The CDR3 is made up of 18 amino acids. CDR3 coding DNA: TGTGCCACCAGCAGAGACAGGACTAGCGGGGAACTCTACAATGAGCAGTTCTTC. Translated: CATSRDRTSGELYNEQFF.

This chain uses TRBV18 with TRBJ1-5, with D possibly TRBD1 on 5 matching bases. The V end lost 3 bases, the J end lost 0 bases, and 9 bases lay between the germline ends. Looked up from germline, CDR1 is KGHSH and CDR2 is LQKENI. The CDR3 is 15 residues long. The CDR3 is CASSPIQDSNQPQHF. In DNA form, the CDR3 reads TGTGCCAGCTCACCGATACAGGATAGCAATCAGCCCCAGCATTTT.

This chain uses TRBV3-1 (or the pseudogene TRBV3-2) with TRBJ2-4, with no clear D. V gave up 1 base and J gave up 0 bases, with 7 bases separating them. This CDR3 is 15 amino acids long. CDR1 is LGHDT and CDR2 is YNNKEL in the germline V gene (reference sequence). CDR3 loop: CASSQGHLAKNIQYF. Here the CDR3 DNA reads TGTGCCAGCAGCCAAGGACATCTAGCCAAAAACATTCAGTACTTC.

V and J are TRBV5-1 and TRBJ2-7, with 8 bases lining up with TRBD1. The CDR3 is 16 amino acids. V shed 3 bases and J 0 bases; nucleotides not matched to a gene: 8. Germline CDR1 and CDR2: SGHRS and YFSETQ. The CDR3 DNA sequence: TGCGCCAGCAGCTCGGGGCCAGGGGGCAGCTCCTACGAGCAGTACTTC. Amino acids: CASSSGPGGSSYEQYF.

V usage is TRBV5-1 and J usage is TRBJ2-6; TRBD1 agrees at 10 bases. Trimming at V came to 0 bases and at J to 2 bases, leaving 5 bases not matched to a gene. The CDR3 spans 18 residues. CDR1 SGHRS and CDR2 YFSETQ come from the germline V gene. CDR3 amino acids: CASSLVTGGAPGANVLTF. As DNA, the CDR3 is TGCGCCAGCAGCTTGGTGACAGGGGGCGCCCCTGGGGCCAACGTCCTGACTTTC. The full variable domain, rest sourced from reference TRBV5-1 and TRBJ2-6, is KAGVTQTPRYLIKTRGQQVTLSCSPISGHRSVSWYQQTPGQGLQFLFEYFSETQRNKGNFPGRFSGRQFSNSRSEMNVSTLELGDSALYLCASSLVTGGAPGANVLTFGAGSRLTVL.

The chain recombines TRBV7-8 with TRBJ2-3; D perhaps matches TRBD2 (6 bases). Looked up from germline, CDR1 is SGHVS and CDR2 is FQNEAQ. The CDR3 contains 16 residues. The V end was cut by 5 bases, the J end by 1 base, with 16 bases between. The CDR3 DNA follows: TGTGCCAGCAGCAAGAGGGGCGCTAGCGGCACAGATACGCAGTATTTT. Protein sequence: CASSKRGASGTDTQYF.

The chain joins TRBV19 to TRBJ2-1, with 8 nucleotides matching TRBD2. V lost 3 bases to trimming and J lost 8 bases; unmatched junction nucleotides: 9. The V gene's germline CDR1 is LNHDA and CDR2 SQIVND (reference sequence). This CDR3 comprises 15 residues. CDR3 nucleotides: TGTGCCAGTAGTATGTTAGCGGGAAAATGGGATGAGCAGTTCTTC. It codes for CASSMLAGKWDEQFF.

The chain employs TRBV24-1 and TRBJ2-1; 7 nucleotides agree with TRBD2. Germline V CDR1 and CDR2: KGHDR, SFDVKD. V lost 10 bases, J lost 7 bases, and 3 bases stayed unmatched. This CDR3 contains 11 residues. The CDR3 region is CATGGGNEQFF. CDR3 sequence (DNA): TGTGCCACTGGGGGGGGGAATGAGCAGTTCTTC.

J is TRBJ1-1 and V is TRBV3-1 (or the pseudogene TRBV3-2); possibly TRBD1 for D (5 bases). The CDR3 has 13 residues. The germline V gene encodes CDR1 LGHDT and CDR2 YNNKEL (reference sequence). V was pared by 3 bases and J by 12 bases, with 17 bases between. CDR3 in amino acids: CASSQSLEGASFF. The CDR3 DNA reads TGTGCCAGCAGCCAGTCTTTAGAAGGGGCGTCTTTCTTT.

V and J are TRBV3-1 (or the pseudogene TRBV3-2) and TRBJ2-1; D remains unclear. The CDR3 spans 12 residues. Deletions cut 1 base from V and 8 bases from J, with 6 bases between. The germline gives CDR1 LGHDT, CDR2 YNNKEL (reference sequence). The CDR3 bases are TGTGCCAGCAGCCAAGGCGAGTATGAGCAGTTCTTC. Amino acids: CASSQGEYEQFF.

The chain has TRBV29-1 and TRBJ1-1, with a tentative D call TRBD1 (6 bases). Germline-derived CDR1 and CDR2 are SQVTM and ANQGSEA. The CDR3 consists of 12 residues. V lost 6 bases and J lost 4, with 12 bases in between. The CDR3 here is CSVSRGGTEAFF. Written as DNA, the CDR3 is TGCAGCGTGAGCAGGGGCGGCACTGAAGCTTTCTTT.

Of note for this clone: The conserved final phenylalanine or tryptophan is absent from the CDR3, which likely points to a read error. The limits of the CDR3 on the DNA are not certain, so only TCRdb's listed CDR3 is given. The CDR3 sequence is CASSLGDRAYPHQY. The genes are TRBV5-4 and TRBJ1-2; the tabulated D call, TRBD1, remains unverified against the DNA. The germline V gene encodes CDR1 SGHNT and CDR2 YYREEE (reference sequence). The length of the CDR3 is 14 amino acids, counting both ends.

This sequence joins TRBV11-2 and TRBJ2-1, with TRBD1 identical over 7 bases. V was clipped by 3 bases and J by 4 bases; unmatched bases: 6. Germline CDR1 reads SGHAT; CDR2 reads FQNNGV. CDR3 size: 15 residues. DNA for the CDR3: TGTGCCAGCAGCTTTACCGGGACAGATTACAATGAGCAGTTCTTC. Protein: CASSFTGTDYNEQFF.

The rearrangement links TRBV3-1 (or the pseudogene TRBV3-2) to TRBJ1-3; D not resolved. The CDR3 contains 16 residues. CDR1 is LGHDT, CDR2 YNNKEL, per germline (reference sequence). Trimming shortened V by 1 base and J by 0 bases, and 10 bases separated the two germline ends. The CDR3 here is CASSQGSGVSGNTIYF. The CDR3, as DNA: TGTGCCAGCAGCCAAGGTTCGGGTGTCTCTGGAAACACCATATATTTT.

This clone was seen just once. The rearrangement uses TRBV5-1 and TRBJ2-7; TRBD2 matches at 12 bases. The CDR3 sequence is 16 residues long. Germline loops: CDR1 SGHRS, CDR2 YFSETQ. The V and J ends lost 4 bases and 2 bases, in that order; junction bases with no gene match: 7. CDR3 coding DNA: TGCGCCAGCAGCCCGGGACTAGCGGGTATCACCTACGAGCAGTACTTC. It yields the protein CASSPGLAGITYEQYF.

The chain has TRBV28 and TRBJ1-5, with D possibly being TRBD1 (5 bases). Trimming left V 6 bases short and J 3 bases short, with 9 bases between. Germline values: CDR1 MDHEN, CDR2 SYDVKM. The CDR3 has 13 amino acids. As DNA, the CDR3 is TGTGCCAGCAGACGACAGCTCAATCAGCCCCAGCATTTT. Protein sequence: CASRRQLNQPQHF.